Below, 30 T cell receptor beta chains from the same sample are listed, as sequenced in a study of blood T cell repertoires in COVID-19 (dated by TCRdb to the early 2020s). Preparation of the library involved the immunoSEQ multiplex PCR assay. TCRdb provides this immuneACCESS table in a form limited to in-frame rearrangements. Some clones are lacking; in checked studies, under half of them reflect an unresolved V gene, and why the rest are absent is not known. The sample data list 250,000 to 350,000 clones, and under 90% of these were observed just once. Jointly, the top ten make up 2.5% to 3.5% of the sample. Source material: PBMCs or T cells enriched from blood (not recorded which). The receptors were sampled from a woman in her fifties or sixties who had been exposed to COVID-19.

The genes are TRBV5-1 and TRBJ1-1, with 11 bases aligning to TRBD1. Trimming took 3 bases from V and 2 from J; bases not matched to a gene: 9. The germline CDR1 and CDR2 sequences are SGHRS and YFSETQ. The CDR3 consists of 17 residues. CDR3 protein: CASSSGQGALPNTEAFF. In nucleotides, the CDR3 is TGCGCCAGCAGCTCCGGACAGGGGGCGCTCCCAAACACTGAAGCTTTCTTT.

The chain couples TRBV6-5 to TRBJ2-3; tentatively, D is TRBD1 (6 bases). This CDR3 has 16 residues. In germline, CDR1 is MNHEY, CDR2 SVGAGI. The germline V and J ends were trimmed by 4 bases and 0 bases, with 14 bases remaining between them. The CDR3 region has the DNA TGTGCCAGCAGTTTCGACAGGTTCGCTAGCACAGATACGCAGTATTTT. Amino acids: CASSFDRFASTDTQYF.

The chain carries TRBV19 and TRBJ2-7; perhaps TRBD1 as D (5 bases). V dropped 9 bases and J dropped 6 bases, with 18 bases sitting between them. This CDR3 contains 13 residues. The germline CDR1 and CDR2 sequences are LNHDA and SQIVND (reference sequence). The DNA for the CDR3 is TGTGCCAGGGTAGACAGAGAGTCTGGCGAGCAGTACTTC. Its protein product is CARVDRESGEQYF.

The CDR3 DNA is TGTGCCAGCAGCCTAGGGGAGGTCACTAATGAAAAACTGTTTTTT. This encodes CASSLGEVTNEKLFF. This chain links TRBV5-5 with TRBJ1-4, with D perhaps matching TRBD1 (5 bases). This CDR3 is built from 15 residues. The germline gives CDR1 SGHKS, CDR2 YYEKEE (reference sequence). V was cut by 4 bases and J by 2 bases, with 12 bases left in between.

This clone has just a few counts. The CDR3 DNA follows: TGTGCCAGCAGTCCGACTAGCGGGGGGGCCGGGACCTACAATGAGCAGTTCTTC. Encoded protein: CASSPTSGGAGTYNEQFF. V and J are TRBV28 and TRBJ2-1; 14 bases line up with TRBD2. V dropped 5 bases and J dropped 2; count of bases not matched to a gene: 8. Germline CDR1 reads MDHEN; CDR2 reads SYDVKM. The CDR3 has 18 residues.

V usage is TRBV7-2 and J usage is TRBJ2-3, with 7 bases that match TRBD2. The V segment lost 3 bases and the J segment 2 bases; nucleotides outside the gene matches: 5. Germline values: CDR1 SGHTA, CDR2 FQGNSA. This CDR3 region has 15 residues. The CDR3 DNA sequence: TGTGCCAGCAGCTTTATCGGGGGGTCCACAGATACGCAGTATTTT. Translation gives CASSFIGGSTDTQYF.

The chain recombines TRBV19 with TRBJ1-6; 11 bases map to TRBD1. Germline V gene data show CDR1 as LNHDA and CDR2 as SQIVND (reference sequence). V lost 4 bases to trimming and J lost 7 bases; unmatched junction nucleotides: 0. This CDR3 contains 14 residues. This CDR3 reads CASSRDRGNSPLHF. As DNA, the CDR3 is TGTGCCAGTAGTAGGGACAGGGGGAATTCACCCCTCCACTTT.

This clone was seen only a few times. The genes are TRBV4-1 and TRBJ2-2; D unclear. V shed 1 base and J shed 1 base, with 10 bases lying between them. CDR1 is MGHRA, CDR2 YSYEKL, per germline. The CDR3 sequence is 16 residues long. CDR3 bases: TGCGCCAGCAGCCAAGCAACCAGTCAGAACACCGGGGAGCTGTTTTTT. It yields the protein CASSQATSQNTGELFF.

The rearrangement uses TRBV2 and TRBJ2-1, with D possibly being TRBD1 (6 bases). Germline lookup yields CDR1 SNHLY and CDR2 FYNNEI. V shed 6 bases and J shed 6 bases, with 12 bases lying between them. CDR3 length: 13 amino acids. CDR3 DNA: TGTGCCAGCAGGGGGGCCCAGGGCAATGAGCAGTTCTTC. Its translation: CASRGAQGNEQFF. The full variable domain, its missing parts supplied by reference TRBV2 and TRBJ2-1, is EPEVTQTPSHQVTQMGQEVILRCVPISNHLYFYWYRQILGQKVEFLVSFYNNEISEKSEIFDDQFSVERPDGSNFTLKIRSTKLEDSAMYFCASRGAQGNEQFFGPGTRLTVL.

The chain employs TRBV2 and TRBJ2-7; D might be TRBD1 (6 bases). Per the germline V gene, CDR1 is SNHLY and CDR2 is FYNNEI. V was pared by 2 bases and J by 0 bases, with 17 bases between. The CDR3 runs 17 residues. The CDR3 sequence is CASSERGTGKSSYEQYF. CDR3 nucleotides: TGTGCCAGCAGTGAACGGGGTACAGGGAAATCCTCCTACGAGCAGTACTTC.

The chain combines TRBV28 with TRBJ1-4; TRBD1 matches at 7 bases. This CDR3 is 14 amino acids long. V lost 4 bases and J lost 6; bases outside the gene matches: 5. Per germline, CDR1 MDHEN and CDR2 SYDVKM. The CDR3 region is CASSSPGGYEKLFF. The CDR3 DNA reads as TGTGCCAGCAGTTCCCCAGGGGGTTATGAAAAACTGTTTTTT.

The chain is built from TRBV28 and TRBJ2-1; 14 nucleotides agree with TRBD2. Trimming cost V 5 bases and J 4 bases; bases outside gene matches: 4. This CDR3 is built from 16 residues. The germline gives CDR1 MDHEN, CDR2 SYDVKM. This chain's CDR3 is CASSGTSGGLYNEQFF. CDR3 nucleotides: TGTGCCAGCAGTGGGACTAGCGGGGGCCTTTACAATGAGCAGTTCTTC.

In this sample, this clone turned up a few times. The rearrangement links TRBV18 to TRBJ2-1, with unresolved D. With 5 bases removed from V and 9 bases from J, the gap between germline ends came to 14 bases. The CDR3 extends over 13 amino acids. Germline lookup yields CDR1 KGHSH and CDR2 LQKENI. CDR3 sequence reads: CASSVNPEREQFF. The CDR3 bases are TGTGCCAGCTCAGTCAACCCTGAGCGTGAGCAGTTCTTC.

This chain connects TRBV9 to TRBJ1-6, with 8 positions matching TRBD1. V dropped 3 bases and J dropped 7; count of bases not matched to a gene: 6. The germline V gene has CDR1 SGDLS and CDR2 YYNGEE. This CDR3 region has 15 residues. The CDR3 sequence is CASSGTGSWNSPLHF. DNA of the CDR3: TGTGCCAGCAGCGGGACAGGGAGCTGGAATTCACCCCTCCACTTT.

This clone appeared a single time. The chain carries TRBV5-1 and TRBJ1-6; D might be TRBD1 (6 bases). This CDR3 is built from 15 residues. The germline CDR1 and CDR2 sequences are SGHRS and YFSETQ. Trimming took 4 bases from V and 7 from J, leaving 15 bases between them. As DNA, the CDR3 is TGCGCCAGCAGCGATGACACCCAGGGGAATTCACCCCTCCACTTT. As protein: CASSDDTQGNSPLHF. The whole variable domain, remainder taken from reference TRBV5-1 and TRBJ1-6, is KAGVTQTPRYLIKTRGQQVTLSCSPISGHRSVSWYQQTPGQGLQFLFEYFSETQRNKGNFPGRFSGRQFSNSRSEMNVSTLELGDSALYLCASSDDTQGNSPLHFGNGTRLTVT.

V is TRBV18 and J is TRBJ2-2; 8 bases fit TRBD1. V shed 3 bases, J shed 0 bases, and the junction held 6 bases outside the gene matches. Germline CDR1 is KGHSH and CDR2 is LQKENI. CDR3 length: 17 residues. CDR3 amino acids: CASSPSGTGANTGELFF. CDR3 nucleotide sequence: TGTGCCAGCTCACCGAGTGGGACAGGTGCGAACACCGGGGAGCTGTTTTTT.

The chain recombines TRBV5-1 with TRBJ2-1; no firm D call. V gave up 4 bases and J gave up 0 bases, with 5 bases separating them. The CDR3 is made up of 13 amino acids. Germline assignment: CDR1 SGHRS and CDR2 YFSETQ. The CDR3 is CASSLSSYNEQFF. DNA for the CDR3: TGCGCCAGCAGCCTCAGCTCCTACAATGAGCAGTTCTTC.

The chain combines TRBV19 with TRBJ1-4, with 7 bases identical to TRBD1. The V and J ends lost 6 bases and 5 bases, in that order; junction bases with no gene match: 6. The CDR3 is made up of 14 amino acids. CDR1 and CDR2 (germline): LNHDA, SQIVND (reference sequence). The CDR3 is CASRRTGSNEKLFF. The CDR3 DNA sequence: TGTGCCAGTAGGCGGACAGGATCGAATGAAAAACTGTTTTTT.

This clone has only one observation. This chain's CDR3 is CATSRVLSSYEQYF. The CDR3 DNA follows: TGTGCCACCAGCAGAGTCCTTAGCTCCTACGAGCAGTACTTC. This chain connects TRBV15 to TRBJ2-7; D ambiguous. In germline, CDR1 is LNHNV, CDR2 YYDKDF (reference sequence). The length of the CDR3 is 14 residues. The V end was cut by 1 base, the J end by 0 bases, with 7 bases between.

The V gene is TRBV19, the J gene TRBJ2-1; D is perhaps TRBD1 (6 bases). Germline-derived CDR1 and CDR2 are LNHDA and SQIVND (reference sequence). The CDR3 loop spans 15 amino acids. V lost 5 bases to trimming and J lost 4 bases, with 15 bases between them. In nucleotides, the CDR3 is TGTGCCAGTAGTCTTGACCAGGGGCTATACAATGAGCAGTTCTTC. Encoded protein: CASSLDQGLYNEQFF.

The CDR3 region has the DNA TGTGCCAGTAGTATCCTAAACGAGCAGTACTTC. Translation: CASSILNEQYF. This chain joins TRBV19 and TRBJ2-7; no firm D call. There are 11 residues in the CDR3. Germline V gene sequence: CDR1 LNHDA, CDR2 SQIVND (reference sequence). The ends were cut back, 3 bases at V and 5 bases at J, with 5 bases in the middle.

This chain connects TRBV2 to TRBJ2-3; 13 nucleotides match TRBD2. The CDR3 covers 15 residues. V lost 6 bases, J lost 2 bases, and 2 bases stayed unmatched. The germline gives CDR1 SNHLY, CDR2 FYNNEI. Here the CDR3 reads CASSGLAGDTDTQYF. The CDR3 bases are TGTGCCAGCAGCGGACTAGCGGGGGACACAGATACGCAGTATTTT.

V is TRBV28 and J is TRBJ2-3; 10 bases are a match to TRBD2. CDR1 is MDHEN, CDR2 SYDVKM, per germline. The CDR3 length is 13 residues. J lost 6 bases, V lost 5 bases, and 2 bases had no gene match. The DNA for the CDR3 is TGTGCCAGCAGTAGGACTAGCGGCGATACGCAGTATTTT. Its translation: CASSRTSGDTQYF. Supplemented by reference TRBV28 and TRBJ2-3, the full variable domain reads DVKVTQSSRYLVKRTGEKVFLECVQDMDHENMFWYRQDPGLGLRLIYFSYDVKMKEKGDIPEGYSVSREKKERFSLILESASTNQTSMYLCASSRTSGDTQYFGPGTRLTVL.

The chain links TRBV11-3 to TRBJ2-1; 8 positions match TRBD2. The CDR3 loop spans 16 amino acids. The ends lost 0 bases at V and 5 bases at J; junction bases unmatched: 6. In germline, CDR1 is SGHNT, CDR2 YENEEA. CDR3 bases: TGTGCCAGCAGCTTAGATGTAAGCGGGGGCCACAATGAGCAGTTCTTC. This sequence encodes CASSLDVSGGHNEQFF.

V is TRBV5-4 and J is TRBJ2-1; TRBD2 matches at 8 bases. Losses at the gene ends were 4 bases for V and 3 bases for J; bases not matched to a gene: 6. The CDR3 spans 15 residues. Germline values: CDR1 SGHNT, CDR2 YYREEE (reference sequence). The CDR3, as DNA: TGTGCCAGCAGCCGGTCGGGGGGGTTCTACAATGAGCAGTTCTTC. Translating gives CASSRSGGFYNEQFF.

The genes are TRBV19 and TRBJ1-1, with D hard to call. The CDR3 is 15 residues long. The V and J ends lost 5 bases and 0 bases respectively, with 13 bases between them. Per germline, CDR1 LNHDA and CDR2 SQIVND (reference sequence). The CDR3 DNA is TGTGCCAGTAGTCGCGGGCTGAGCATGAACACTGAAGCTTTCTTT. Its translation: CASSRGLSMNTEAFF.

The V and J genes are TRBV9 and TRBJ1-5; D perhaps matches TRBD1 (6 bases). V lost 3 bases and J lost 6, with 13 bases in between. CDR3 size: 14 residues. Looked up from germline, CDR1 is SGDLS and CDR2 is YYNGEE. In nucleotides, the CDR3 is TGTGCCAGCAGCGCAGGGGTAAGCCCTCAGCCCCAGCATTTT. The encoded protein is CASSAGVSPQPQHF.

The genes are TRBV14 and TRBJ2-5, with D possibly matching TRBD1 (5 bases). This CDR3 spans 13 amino acids. With 0 bases removed from V and 7 bases from J, the gap between germline ends came to 9 bases. Germline CDR1 reads SGHDN; CDR2 reads FVKESK. Here the CDR3 DNA reads TGTGCCAGCAGCCAAGAAAGGGGTTTGACCCAGTACTTC. This encodes CASSQERGLTQYF.

The rearrangement uses TRBV2 and TRBJ1-1, with a tentative D call TRBD1 (6 bases). This CDR3 is built from 13 residues. V was shortened by 1 base and J by 4 bases, with 7 bases between the two germline ends. The germline CDR1 and CDR2 sequences are SNHLY and FYNNEI. CDR3 sequence (DNA): TGTGCCAGCAGTGAAGTGGGGGCCACTGAAGCTTTCTTT. This encodes CASSEVGATEAFF.

This sequence joins TRBV10-3 and TRBJ1-2, with TRBD1 identical over 10 bases. Germline V gene lookup returns CDR1 ENHRY and CDR2 SYGVKD. Losses at the gene ends were 7 bases for V and 4 bases for J; bases not matched to a gene: 15. CDR3 size: 17 residues. The CDR3 sequence is CAITENGRDRGSYGYTF. DNA for the CDR3: TGTGCCATCACCGAGAACGGGAGGGACAGGGGTTCCTATGGCTACACCTTC.